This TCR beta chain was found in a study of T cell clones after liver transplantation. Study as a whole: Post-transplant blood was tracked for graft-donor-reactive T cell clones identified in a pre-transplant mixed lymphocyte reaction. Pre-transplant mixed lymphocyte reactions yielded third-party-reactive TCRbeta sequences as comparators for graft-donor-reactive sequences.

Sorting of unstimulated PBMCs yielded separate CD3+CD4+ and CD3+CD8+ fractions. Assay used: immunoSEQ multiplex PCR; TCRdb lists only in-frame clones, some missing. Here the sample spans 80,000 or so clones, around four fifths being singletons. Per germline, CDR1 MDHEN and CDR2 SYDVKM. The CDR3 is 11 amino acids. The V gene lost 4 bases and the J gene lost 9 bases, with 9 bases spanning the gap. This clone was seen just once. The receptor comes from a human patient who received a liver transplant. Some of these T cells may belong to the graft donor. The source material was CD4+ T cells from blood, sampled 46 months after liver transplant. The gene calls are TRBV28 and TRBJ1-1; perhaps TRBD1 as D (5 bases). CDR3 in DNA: TGTGCCAGCAGTTCGACAGCCAAAGCTTTCTTT. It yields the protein CASSSTAKAFF.